The clone carrying this TCR beta chain has a count of ten or more. The same CDR3 can be traced to other DNA sequences in this sample. The record originates from a study of shared clonotypes between healthy human individuals. CDR1 and CDR2 from the germline V gene are LGHNA and YSLEER. Trimming shortened V by 0 bases and J by 5 bases, and 6 bases separated the two germline ends. The CDR3 covers 13 residues. It was across several immunoSEQ plates that each subset's genomic DNA was evenly split. TCRdb's table, derived via immunoSEQ multiplex PCR, lists solely in-frame clones and lacks some. Counted here are a few hundred thousand clones, around 78% occurring once; the ten biggest clones make up more than 10%.

The source is a woman aged 40 to 49 in good health. Some clones in this sample may be carry-over from other donors' samples. The rearrangement links TRBV4-3 to TRBJ2-3; D gene uncertain. Material: PBMCs. Written as DNA, the CDR3 is TGCGCCAGCAGCCAAGATTTGGGAGATACGCAGTATTTT. The encoded protein is CASSQDLGDTQYF.